Listed below are T cell receptor beta chains from one sample, sequenced in a study of blood T cell repertoires in COVID-19. Only in-frame clones appear in the TCRdb table, and some are missing; sequencing was by immunoSEQ multiplex PCR. In the table there are more than 150,000 clones, around 87% of which are singletons. Sample: peripheral blood. The receptors were gathered from a man aged 35-49 years with active or convalescent COVID-19. The CDR3 runs from the conserved cysteine through the conserved F or W. D genes are given only for firm matches. Expanded clones are given a class, and other clones once, few, many or no size at all.

>TRBV6-4|14|-|TRBD2|TRBJ2-5
TGTGCCAGCAGTATACTAGCGGGGGGCGAGACCCAGTACTTC
CASSILAGGETQYF
>TRBV7-2|15|-|-|TRBJ1-5
TGTGCCAGCAGCTACCGGCGGGGGCCCGAACAGCCCCAGCATTTT
CASSYRRGPEQPQHF
>TRBV6-2/TRBV6-3|18|-|-|TRBJ2-1
TGTGCCAGCAGTTACTCCACGCGGGGCAGAGGCTCCTACAATGAGCAGTTCTTC
CASSYSTRGRGSYNEQFF
>TRBV28|13|-|-|TRBJ1-1
TGTGCCAGCAGGATACAACCGAACACTGAAGCTTTCTTT
CASRIQPNTEAFF
>TRBV4-1|15|-|TRBD2|TRBJ2-3
TGCGCCAGCAGCCTCAGCGGGGGTAGCACAGATACGCAGTATTTT
CASSLSGGSTDTQYF
>TRBV5-1|14|-|-|TRBJ1-1
TGCGCCAGCAGCCCGACTGCCGGGAACACTGAAGCTTTCTTT
CASSPTAGNTEAFF
>TRBV18|15|-|-|TRBJ1-1
TGTGCCAGCTCACCAGGGGCGAGAGGTAGGACTGAAGCTTTCTTT
CASSPGARGRTEAFF
>TRBV19|13|-|-|TRBJ2-1
TGTGCCAGTAGTATAGGGCCGGGAAGTGAGCAGTTCTTC
CASSIGPGSEQFF
>TRBV5-1|16|-|TRBD1|TRBJ1-4
TGCGCCAGCAGCGTTACAGGGGGCGCAAGGAGTGAAAAACTGTTTTTT
CASSVTGGARSEKLFF
>TRBV30|19|once|TRBD1|TRBJ2-1
TGTGCCTGGACTTCCCTGGGACAGGGGGCGGTTGGGGATTACAATGAGCAGTTCTTC
CAWTSLGQGAVGDYNEQFF
>TRBV19|15|few|-|TRBJ1-5
TGTGCCAGTAGTATGAGAAGCGACCGATACCAGCCCCAGCATTTT
CASSMRSDRYQPQHF
>TRBV3-1/TRBV3-2|16|once|-|TRBJ1-1
TGTGCCAGCAGCCAAGTGCATAGGGGGGGGAACACTGAAGCTTTCTTT
CASSQVHRGGNTEAFF
>TRBV10-1|13|-|-|TRBJ1-5
TGCGCCAGCAGTTCAGGGGCCGGTCAGCCCCAGCATTTT
CASSSGAGQPQHF
>TRBV30|17|-|TRBD1|TRBJ1-1
TGTGCCTGGAGTGTACGCGGGACAGGGTTGTTGAACACTGAAGCTTTCTTT
CAWSVRGTGLLNTEAFF
>TRBV5-1|15|-|TRBD1|TRBJ1-2
TGCGCCAGCAGAGGGGACAGCCCTCCTAACTATGGCTACACCTTC
CASRGDSPPNYGYTF
>TRBV30|14|-|-|TRBJ2-2
TGTGCCTGGAGCCTCGGGGGGAACACCGGGGAGCTGTTTTTT
CAWSLGGNTGELFF
>TRBV9|13|-|-|TRBJ1-1
TGTGCCAGCAGCGCCGAAGGCGGCACTGAAGCTTTCTTT
CASSAEGGTEAFF
>TRBV7-9|18|-|TRBD1|TRBJ1-2
TGTGCCAGCAGAGTAGGCCCGGGACAGGGGGCGACCGACTATGGCTACACCTTC
CASRVGPGQGATDYGYTF
>TRBV6-1|17|-|TRBD1|TRBJ1-4
TGTGCCAGCAGTGAAGCAGGTACCGGGACAGTTGGTGAAAAACTGTTTTTT
CASSEAGTGTVGEKLFF
>TRBV4-2|16|few|-|TRBJ1-3
TGTGCCAGCAGCCAAGATTCAGGGGAGGGTGGAAACACCATATATTTT
CASSQDSGEGGNTIYF
>TRBV7-8|16|-|TRBD1|TRBJ2-2
TGTGCCAGCAGCGTCGGGGACAGGCCTTACACCGGGGAGCTGTTTTTT
CASSVGDRPYTGELFF
>TRBV12-3/TRBV12-4|12|-|-|TRBJ2-2
TGTGCCAGCAGCTTTACCGGCGGGGAGCTGTTTTTT
CASSFTGGELFF
>TRBV2|12|-|TRBD1|TRBJ1-1
TGTGCCAGCAGGGTTACAGGGGCTGAAGCTTTCTTT
CASRVTGAEAFF